This is a list of T cell receptor beta chains from one sample in a study of T cell responses to AZD1222 COVID-19 vaccine. Data came from immunoSEQ multiplex PCR; TCRdb stores just in-frame clones and leaves some out. The sample consists of some 130,000 clones, roughly 80% of them appearing once. This specimen was peripheral blood, taken on day 0 of AZD1222 vaccination. The receptors were gathered from an adult in good health. CDR3s include the opening cysteine and the closing phenylalanine or tryptophan. Each record gives: clone size, J gene, V gene, D gene, CDR3 DNA, CDR3 protein. A D gene is named only where the DNA matches it firmly. Size is omitted from some rows. Given values are once, few, many or a class for expanded clones.

NA	TRBJ1-2	TRBV12-3/TRBV12-4	NA	TGTGCCAGCAGCCTAGGCAGATATGGCTACACCTTC	CASSLGRYGYTF
NA	TRBJ1-5	TRBV6-5	NA	TGTGCCAGCAGTTCCTCAATGGTGGGGGGTCAGCCCCAGCATTTT	CASSSSMVGGQPQHF
NA	TRBJ1-2	TRBV19	NA	TGTGCCAGTAGTACAGTCGACAGAACTAACTATGGCTACACCTTC	CASSTVDRTNYGYTF
NA	TRBJ2-7	TRBV7-9	NA	TGTGCCAGCAGCTCCCTTGGCAGGGGAAGCGAGCAGTACTTC	CASSSLGRGSEQYF
NA	TRBJ1-2	TRBV7-8	TRBD1	TGTGCCAGCAGCCAACAGGGGGCTAACTATGGCTACACCTTC	CASSQQGANYGYTF
NA	TRBJ1-2	TRBV5-8	NA	TGTGCCAGCAGCTTGGGGACCTACTATAACTATGGCTACACCTTC	CASSLGTYYNYGYTF
NA	TRBJ1-2	TRBV10-3	NA	TGTGCCATCAGTGAGTCTGGGGGCCCTAACTATGGCTACACCTTC	CAISESGGPNYGYTF
NA	TRBJ1-3	TRBV5-1	TRBD1	TGCGCCAGCAGCACAGCAGGGGGCGCGAACACCATATATTTT	CASSTAGGANTIYF
NA	TRBJ2-1	TRBV28	TRBD1	TGTGCCAGCACCGGACAGGGGGACTACAATGAGCAGTTCTTC	CASTGQGDYNEQFF
NA	TRBJ1-6	TRBV15	NA	TGTGCCACCAGCAGAGATAAGGCTTCACCCCTCCACTTT	CATSRDKASPLHF
once	TRBJ2-3	TRBV2	NA	TGTGCCAGATCCACTGCGTTGGGTTCCACAGATACGCAGTATTTT	CARSTALGSTDTQYF
NA	TRBJ1-2	TRBV11-2	NA	TGTGCCAGCAGCTTAATTAAGGGGGGCTATGGCTACACCTTC	CASSLIKGGYGYTF
NA	TRBJ1-2	TRBV5-1	NA	TGCGCCAGCACCCCATCGGGCCCGGAGGGCTACACCTTC	CASTPSGPEGYTF
medium-sized	TRBJ2-2	TRBV18	TRBD1	TGTGCCAGCTCACCTCGGACAGGGGACACCGGGGAGCTGTTTTTT	CASSPRTGDTGELFF
NA	TRBJ2-3	TRBV28	NA	TGTGCCAGCAGTCCCGGGGGATGGAGCACAGATACGCAGTATTTT	CASSPGGWSTDTQYF
NA	TRBJ2-5	TRBV7-2	TRBD1	TGTGCCAGCAGCTTAGGCCCCACAGGGGGCATTGGGGAGACCCAGTACTTC	CASSLGPTGGIGETQYF
NA	TRBJ1-3	TRBV28	TRBD1	TGTGCCACCCGGGACAGGCCGTTCTCTGGAAACACCATATATTTT	CATRDRPFSGNTIYF
few	TRBJ2-7	TRBV3-1/TRBV3-2	NA	TGTGCCAGCAGCCAGCAGGGGAGAGAGCAGTACTTC	CASSQQGREQYF
NA	TRBJ1-4	TRBV3-1/TRBV3-2	TRBD1	TGTGCCAGCAGCCAGCCTACAGGGGCAGCTGAAAAACTGTTTTTT	CASSQPTGAAEKLFF
few	TRBJ1-2	TRBV6-5	NA	TGTGCCTGTCGGGGGTCGGATACTAACTATGGCTACACCTTC	CACRGSDTNYGYTF
NA	TRBJ2-2	TRBV6-5	TRBD1	TGTGCCAGTCCCGGGACAGCGAACACCGGGGAGCTGTTTTTT	CASPGTANTGELFF
few	TRBJ2-3	TRBV7-3	TRBD2	TGTGCCAGCAGCTTGGCGGGGGGAAGCACAGATACGCAGTATTTT	CASSLAGGSTDTQYF
NA	TRBJ1-2	TRBV5-1	TRBD1	TGCGCCAGCAGCGGGACAGACACCGCTAACTATGGCTACACCTTC	CASSGTDTANYGYTF
NA	TRBJ1-1	TRBV10-2	NA	TGCGCCAGCAGTGGTCACACTGAAGCTTTCTTT	CASSGHTEAFF
NA	TRBJ1-2	TRBV29-1	NA	TGCAGCGTTGATGGGGGGGCGACCTATGGCTACACCTTC	CSVDGGATYGYTF
few	TRBJ2-7	TRBV29-1	NA	TGCAGCGTGCGACAGGCGAATTACTACGAGCAGTACTTC	CSVRQANYYEQYF
NA	TRBJ1-1	TRBV6-1	NA	TGTGCCAGCAGTGAACCGTGGCAGGGTGGTGAAGCTTTCTTT	CASSEPWQGGEAFF
NA	TRBJ1-5	TRBV2	NA	TGTGCCAGCGCCAGGGACGCTAGGAATCAGCCCCAGCATTTT	CASARDARNQPQHF
once	TRBJ1-1	TRBV5-1	NA	TGCGCCAGCAGCCCCACTGGGGGGCTGAACACTGAAGCTTTCTTT	CASSPTGGLNTEAFF
NA	TRBJ1-2	TRBV25-1	NA	TGTGCCAGCAGTGATCAGGGGACCTATGGCTACACCTTC	CASSDQGTYGYTF
NA	TRBJ1-6	TRBV10-3	NA	TGTGCCTCCGGGGCGGAGGAGAATTCACCCCTCCACTTT	CASGAEENSPLHF
NA	TRBJ1-1	TRBV19	NA	TGTGCCAGTAGTGCCTCTGCGGGGGGGCAAGAGGCTTTCTTT	CASSASAGGQEAFF
NA	TRBJ2-1	TRBV7-3	TRBD1	TGTGCCAGCAGCTATAGACAGGGCTCCTACAATGAGCAGTTCTTC	CASSYRQGSYNEQFF
NA	TRBJ2-2	TRBV2	NA	TGTGCCAGCAGTAACAGCGGGGAGCTGTTTTTT	CASSNSGELFF
NA	TRBJ2-2	TRBV6-5	NA	TGTGCCAGCAGGGAGAGAGGGACGAACACCGGGGAGCTGTTTTTT	CASRERGTNTGELFF
NA	TRBJ1-2	TRBV14	NA	TGTGCCAGCAGCCGAGACAGGAACTATGGCTACACCTTC	CASSRDRNYGYTF
NA	TRBJ2-3	TRBV5-1	TRBD2	TGCGCCAGCAGCTTGCAGCGGGGCCCCACAGATACGCAGTATTTT	CASSLQRGPTDTQYF
NA	TRBJ1-1	TRBV9	TRBD1	TGTGCCAGCAGCCTTCAGGGGGTCGGGACTGAAGCTTTCTTT	CASSLQGVGTEAFF
NA	TRBJ2-5	TRBV28	TRBD1	TGTGCCAGCAGTCGAAATGGACAGGGTTGGGGAGAGACCCAGTACTTC	CASSRNGQGWGETQYF
few	TRBJ2-6	TRBV7-3	TRBD1	TGTGCCAGCAGCTTATGGTCGGGACAGGGGCCCGTGGGGGCCAACGTCCTGACTTTC	CASSLWSGQGPVGANVLTF
NA	TRBJ1-1	TRBV5-4	NA	TGTGCCAGCAGCTTTGGGGGGGGCCCCTTGAACACTGAAGCTTTCTTT	CASSFGGGPLNTEAFF
NA	TRBJ1-3	TRBV11-1	NA	TGTGCCAGCAGCTTCGGCGGGACCTCTGGAAACACCATATATTTT	CASSFGGTSGNTIYF